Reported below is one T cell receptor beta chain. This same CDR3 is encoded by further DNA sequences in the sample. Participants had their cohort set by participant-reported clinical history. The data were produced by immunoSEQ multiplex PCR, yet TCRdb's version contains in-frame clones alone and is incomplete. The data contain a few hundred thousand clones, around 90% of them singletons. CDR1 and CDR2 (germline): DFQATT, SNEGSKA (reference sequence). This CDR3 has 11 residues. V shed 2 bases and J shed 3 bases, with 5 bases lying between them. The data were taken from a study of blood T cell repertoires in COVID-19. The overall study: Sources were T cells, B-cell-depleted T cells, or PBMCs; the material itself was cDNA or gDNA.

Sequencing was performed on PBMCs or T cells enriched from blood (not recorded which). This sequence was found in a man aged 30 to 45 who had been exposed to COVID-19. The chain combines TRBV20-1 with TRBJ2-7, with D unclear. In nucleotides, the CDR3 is TGCAGTGCTAGACCGCGCTACGAGCAGTACTTC. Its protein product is CSARPRYEQYF.